These 20 T cell receptor beta chains were sequenced from one sample in a study of chemoradiotherapy in HPV16-positive cancers. Libraries were prepared by immunoSEQ multiplex PCR; TCRdb keeps only in-frame clonotypes and omits some of them. The sample lists about 1,900 clones; 85% to 90% were seen once. Sequencing was performed on tumor tissue, taken from a patient who underwent chemoradiotherapy. Source of these receptors: a human donor with HPV-associated anogenital cancer.

The chain couples TRBV5-1 to TRBJ2-3, with 8 bases matching TRBD1. The CDR3 has 13 residues. Germline trimming cut 3 bases from V and 5 bases from J; bases unmatched to any gene: 2. Germline CDR1 SGHRS, CDR2 YFSETQ. The CDR3, as DNA: TGCGCCAGCAGCTCCGGACAGGGAGATACGCAGTATTTT. As protein: CASSSGQGDTQYF.

The chain couples TRBV6-1 to TRBJ1-2; no clear D. Deletions cut 2 bases from V and 0 bases from J, with 7 bases between. This CDR3 is 14 amino acids long. The germline V gene has CDR1 MNHNS and CDR2 SASEGT. CDR3 amino acids: CASSESRANYGYTF. The CDR3 bases are TGTGCCAGCAGTGAAAGTCGAGCTAACTATGGCTACACCTTC.

The rearrangement uses TRBV7-2 and TRBJ2-3; 9 bases are a match to TRBD2. The CDR3 extends over 18 amino acids. Trimming at V came to 3 bases and at J to 2 bases, leaving 12 bases not matched to a gene. Germline V gene data show CDR1 as SGHTA and CDR2 as FQGNSA. In DNA form, the CDR3 reads TGTGCCAGCAGCTTGTGGGGCATTAGCGGGGGAGTCACAGATACGCAGTATTTT. This gives the protein CASSLWGISGGVTDTQYF.

This clone was seen only a few times. The chain links TRBV11-2 to TRBJ2-3; the D call may be TRBD1 or TRBD2 (6 bases each). This CDR3 has 18 amino acids. Trimming stripped 2 bases from V and 1 base from J, with 19 bases between. From germline, CDR1 is SGHAT and CDR2 FQNNGV. The CDR3 nucleotides read TGTGCCAGCAGCTTACGGGGGCTCAGCGGCGGGGGCACAGATACGCAGTATTTT. Translation: CASSLRGLSGGGTDTQYF.

The chain joins TRBV7-9 to TRBJ1-6; tentative D call: TRBD1 (6 bases). This CDR3 comprises 16 residues. Germline CDR1 SEHNR, CDR2 FQNEAQ (reference sequence). With 4 bases removed from V and 4 bases from J, the gap between germline ends came to 14 bases. As DNA, the CDR3 is TGTGCCAGCAGCTCCATTGACAGGAGATATAATTCACCCCTCCACTTT. It codes for CASSSIDRRYNSPLHF.

The rearrangement joins TRBV2 to TRBJ2-3, with unresolved D. The germline V gene has CDR1 SNHLY and CDR2 FYNNEI. This CDR3 has 12 residues. The germline V and J ends were trimmed by 5 bases and 4 bases, with 7 bases remaining between them. CDR3 DNA: TGTGCCAGCAGTCGGATGGCAGATACGCAGTATTTT. This translates into CASSRMADTQYF. The complete variable domain, with remaining parts taken from reference TRBV2 and TRBJ2-3, reads EPEVTQTPSHQVTQMGQEVILRCVPISNHLYFYWYRQILGQKVEFLVSFYNNEISEKSEIFDDQFSVERPDGSNFTLKIRSTKLEDSAMYFCASSRMADTQYFGPGTRLTVL.

The genes are TRBV19 and TRBJ1-6; D remains ambiguous. V dropped 3 bases and J dropped 0 bases, with 15 bases sitting between them. The CDR3 extends over 18 amino acids. Germline V gene data show CDR1 as LNHDA and CDR2 as SQIVND (reference sequence). The CDR3 DNA follows: TGTGCCAGTAGTATCCTGATGACTGTACACTCCTATAATTCACCCCTCCACTTT. Translation gives CASSILMTVHSYNSPLHF.

V is TRBV5-1 and J is TRBJ2-2; perhaps TRBD2 as D (6 bases). Trimming removed 4 bases from V and 1 base from J, with 11 bases in between. Looked up from germline, CDR1 is SGHRS and CDR2 is YFSETQ. This CDR3 has 15 amino acids. The CDR3 DNA reads TGCGCCAGCAGCCCTTTCGGGGGGAACACCGGGGAGCTGTTTTTT. Its protein product is CASSPFGGNTGELFF.

V usage is TRBV28 and J usage is TRBJ2-2, with 8 bases lining up with TRBD2. CDR3 size: 14 residues. V was pared by 7 bases and J by 4 bases, with 5 bases of the junction left unmatched. Looked up from germline, CDR1 is MDHEN and CDR2 is SYDVKM. This CDR3 is CASTSGQTTGELFF. For the CDR3, the DNA is TGTGCCAGCACTAGCGGGCAGACCACCGGGGAGCTGTTTTTT.

The chain links TRBV10-3 to TRBJ1-6; D gene uncertain. V dropped 3 bases and J dropped 6 bases, with 15 bases sitting between them. The length of the CDR3 is 16 residues. Germline lookup yields CDR1 ENHRY and CDR2 SYGVKD. The CDR3 sequence: CAISDGQITFNSPLHF. The CDR3 DNA sequence: TGTGCCATCAGTGACGGGCAGATAACTTTTAATTCACCCCTCCACTTT.

J is TRBJ1-1 and V is TRBV11-2, with D unclear. CDR1 and CDR2 from the germline V gene are SGHAT and FQNNGV. The CDR3 covers 15 residues. The V and J ends lost 0 bases and 1 base respectively, with 9 bases between them. The DNA for the CDR3 is TGTGCCAGCAGCTTAGATCCCAGTCCGAACACTGAAGCTTTCTTT. This gives the protein CASSLDPSPNTEAFF.

The gene calls are TRBV5-1 and TRBJ2-5; D call uncertain. CDR3 length: 13 amino acids. The germline V gene encodes CDR1 SGHRS and CDR2 YFSETQ. V lost 0 bases to trimming and J lost 5 bases, with 8 bases between them. CDR3 in DNA: TGCGCCAGCAGCTTGGCCATCACGGAGACCCAGTACTTC. Translation: CASSLAITETQYF.

This clone turned up a few times. The chain carries TRBV7-2 and TRBJ1-5; D is ambiguous. The CDR3 spans 16 residues. The germline V gene has CDR1 SGHTA and CDR2 FQGNSA. V lost 1 base to trimming and J lost 6 bases, with 16 bases between them. CDR3: CASSLGAGGNGQPQHF. CDR3 sequence (DNA): TGTGCCAGCAGCTTAGGGGCCGGCGGAAACGGTCAGCCCCAGCATTTT.

This chain uses TRBV14 with TRBJ2-7, with TRBD2 matching 7 bases. V dropped 3 bases and J dropped 1; count of bases not matched to a gene: 9. This CDR3 region has 16 residues. The V gene's germline CDR1 is SGHDN and CDR2 FVKESK. This CDR3 is CASSQDLSGASYEQYF. As DNA, the CDR3 is TGTGCCAGCAGCCAGGACTTGAGCGGGGCTTCCTACGAGCAGTACTTC. Filled out from reference TRBV14 and TRBJ2-7, the complete variable domain reads EAGVTQFPSHSVIEKGQTVTLRCDPISGHDNLYWYRRVMGKEIKFLLHFVKESKQDESGMPNNRFLAERTGGTYSTLKVQPAELEDSGVYFCASSQDLSGASYEQYFGPGTRLTVT.

J is TRBJ2-5 and V is TRBV7-8, with D possibly TRBD2 on 7 matching bases. The length of the CDR3 is 15 residues. Germline CDR1 reads SGHVS; CDR2 reads FQNEAQ. V dropped 0 bases and J dropped 3 bases, with 11 bases sitting between them. The CDR3 DNA is TGTGCCAGCAGCTTAGCGGGGGCGGGGGAAGAGACCCAGTACTTC. This gives the protein CASSLAGAGEETQYF.

This clone occurred a few times. Distinct nucleotide sequences in the sample also encode this CDR3. This chain links TRBV7-2 with TRBJ2-7; D is undetermined. V was cut by 4 bases and J by 2 bases, with 12 bases left in between. This CDR3 is built from 14 residues. Germline CDR1 SGHTA, CDR2 FQGNSA. The CDR3 DNA sequence: TGTGCCAGCAGCTCCGCACCGGGCCCCTACGAGCAGTACTTC. Amino acids: CASSSAPGPYEQYF.

This chain links TRBV30 with TRBJ1-5, with 7 bases matching TRBD1. V was pared by 1 base and J by 0 bases, with 15 bases of the junction left unmatched. The CDR3 is 19 residues long. Germline assignment: CDR1 GTSNPN and CDR2 SVGIG (reference sequence). CDR3 in amino acids: CAWSDGRAGGIYSNQPQHF. The CDR3 DNA reads as TGTGCCTGGAGTGACGGTCGGGCAGGGGGAATCTATAGCAATCAGCCCCAGCATTTT.

The chain carries TRBV4-3 and TRBJ1-2; TRBD1 matches at 9 bases. This CDR3 is built from 16 residues. Germline CDR1 and CDR2: LGHNA and YSLEER. V was pared by 1 base and J by 9 bases, with 12 bases of the junction left unmatched. CDR3 sequence reads: CASSQGLMTGGDSYTF. CDR3 in DNA: TGCGCCAGCAGCCAAGGCCTTATGACAGGGGGAGATAGCTACACCTTC.

The rearrangement uses TRBV29-1 and TRBJ1-1, with no clear D. With 5 bases removed from V and 1 base from J, the gap between germline ends came to 11 bases. The germline CDR1 and CDR2 sequences are SQVTM and ANQGSEA. The CDR3 length is 13 residues. The CDR3 sequence is CSVNDRGNTEAFF. The CDR3 DNA follows: TGCAGCGTTAACGACCGGGGGAACACTGAAGCTTTCTTT.

This sequence joins TRBV29-1 and TRBJ2-5; 9 positions agree with TRBD2. Germline lookup yields CDR1 SQVTM and CDR2 ANQGSEA. J was trimmed by 5 bases and V by 4 bases; bases with no gene match: 14. The CDR3 contains 16 residues. CDR3 sequence: CSVAIAGGGAFETQYF. The CDR3 region has the DNA TGCAGCGTTGCTATCGCTGGCGGGGGGGCTTTTGAGACCCAGTACTTC.